One sample yielded the 8 T cell receptor beta chains listed below, sequenced in a study of T cells after yellow fever vaccination (dated by TCRdb to about 2019). Per the publication, the treatment or condition label means: live attenuated yellow fever vaccine strain. Library method: 5' RACE. Sequencing used an Illumina HiSeq 2500. TCRdb trimmed the raw reads at Q25, called clones with MiXCR and kept productive beta chains. Rows are combined by CDR3 protein, so each entry shows the most common genes and DNA. The sample records 360,000 or so distinct CDR3 sequences, approximately 10% of which are singletons. The ten largest clones represent more than 15% of the sample. Here the sequenced sample was PBMCs, taken on the day of the first yellow fever vaccination. Every receptor here comes from a young man who received the YFV17D yellow fever vaccine.

There are a few counts of this clonotype. The V call is TRBV5-1, the J call TRBJ1-4; unclear D gene. The CDR3 extends over 14 amino acids. Trimming shortened V by 2 bases and J by 8 bases, and 13 bases separated the two germline ends. Germline CDR1 SGHRS, CDR2 YFSETQ. The CDR3, as DNA: TGCGCCAGCAGCTTTCTAGGACCTAGCGAAAAACTGTTTTTT. Its translation is CASSFLGPSEKLFF.

This clonotype appeared many times. The chain carries TRBV6-2 or TRBV6-3 and TRBJ1-2; 7 bases match TRBD1. Looked up from germline, CDR1 is MNHEY and CDR2 is SVGEGT. With V trimmed by 6 bases and J by 8 bases, 9 bases remained unmatched. The CDR3 spans 13 residues. This CDR3 is CASSTDRVGGYTF. In DNA, the CDR3 is TGTGCCAGCAGCACCGACAGGGTTGGAGGCTACACCTTC.

The chain has TRBV20-1 and TRBJ2-3; 12 bases are shared with TRBD2. This CDR3 contains 19 residues. V dropped 4 bases and J dropped 1; count of bases not matched to a gene: 15. Germline V lookup: CDR1 DFQATT, CDR2 SNEGSKA (reference sequence). DNA of the CDR3: TGCAGTGCTACCCGACTAGCGGGGGACCTTAAAGGATGCACAGATACGCAGTATTTT. This codes for CSATRLAGDLKGCTDTQYF.

V usage is TRBV5-1 and J usage is TRBJ2-1; 8 nucleotides align to TRBD1. The V segment lost 0 bases and the J segment 4 bases; nucleotides outside the gene matches: 3. The germline V gene encodes CDR1 SGHRS and CDR2 YFSETQ. The CDR3 spans 15 residues. CDR3 nucleotide sequence: TGCGCCAGCAGCTTGGCCGGGACAGGTTACAATGAGCAGTTCTTC. It codes for CASSLAGTGYNEQFF. Full variable domain (missing parts from reference TRBV5-1 and TRBJ2-1): KAGVTQTPRYLIKTRGQQVTLSCSPISGHRSVSWYQQTPGQGLQFLFEYFSETQRNKGNFPGRFSGRQFSNSRSEMNVSTLELGDSALYLCASSLAGTGYNEQFFGPGTRLTVL.

This clonotype was seen a handful of times. The J gene is TRBJ2-7, the V gene TRBV5-8, with 8 bases fitting TRBD1. V shed 4 bases and J 5 bases; nucleotides not matched to a gene: 11. This CDR3 contains 15 residues. The germline CDR1 and CDR2 sequences are SGHTS and YDEGEE. DNA of the CDR3: TGTGCCAGCAGCGGTAGACAGGGGTCCTTACACGAGCAGTACTTC. Protein sequence: CASSGRQGSLHEQYF.

This clonotype was seen a few times. This sequence joins TRBV25-1 and TRBJ2-7, with 9 bases aligning to TRBD2. The CDR3 runs 15 residues. Germline V lookup: CDR1 MGHDK, CDR2 SYGVNS. The trim removed 6 bases at V and 3 bases at J, leaving 9 bases unmatched. The CDR3 DNA reads as TGTGCCAGCAGCCGTGGCGGGGGGGCCGTCTACGAGCAGTACTTC. Amino acids: CASSRGGGAVYEQYF.

The V and J genes are TRBV5-6 and TRBJ1-2; D might be TRBD1 (5 bases). Germline V gene sequence: CDR1 SGHDT, CDR2 YYEEEE. The CDR3 covers 13 residues. V lost 2 bases to trimming and J lost 5 bases, with 10 bases between them. CDR3 sequence reads: CASSLPEGYGYTF. The CDR3, as DNA: TGTGCCAGCAGCTTACCCGAGGGGTATGGCTACACCTTC.

This clonotype was detected a few times. The rearrangement links TRBV25-1 to TRBJ2-7; D could derive from TRBD1 or TRBD2 (5 bases each). The germline V and J ends were trimmed by 4 bases and 6 bases, with 16 bases remaining between them. Per germline, CDR1 MGHDK and CDR2 SYGVNS. This CDR3 contains 14 residues. DNA of the CDR3: TGTGCCAGCAGTGGGGACGCGGTACCCTCCGAGCAGTACGTC. Its translation is CASSGDAVPSEQYV.